Given below is one T cell receptor (beta chain) in context. These data are taken from a study of cytomegalovirus exposure and HLA in healthy donors. With 60 Vbeta and 13 Jbeta primers, the PCR was carried out. Data came from immunoSEQ multiplex PCR; TCRdb stores just in-frame clones and leaves some out. The sample consists of tens of thousands of clones, approximately 63% of them appearing once. Germline CDR1 and CDR2: SGHVS and FQNEAQ. The V and J ends lost 3 bases and 3 bases respectively, with 20 bases between them. The CDR3 consists of 17 residues. The TCR was taken from a woman aged 25 to 39 in good health and CMV-seronegative. Input material: PBMCs. This chain connects TRBV7-8 to TRBJ1-1; D uncertain. The CDR3 sequence is CASSFVREKGRDTEAFF. DNA for the CDR3: TGTGCCAGCAGCTTCGTGAGGGAGAAAGGACGGGACACTGAAGCTTTCTTT.